Below are 21 T cell receptor beta chains sequenced from a single sample in a study of identical twins. TCRdb ran MiXCR on the 5' RACE reads and lists one entry per CDR3 protein. Of about 490,000 distinct CDR3 sequences listed, roughly 15% are singletons. This same sample was also part of a study on yellow fever vaccine responses in identical twins.

Sequenced: CD4+ T cells sorted from blood. The receptors were gathered from a woman younger than 30 in good health.

The sample holds a few counts of this clonotype. This chain uses TRBV12-3 or TRBV12-4 with TRBJ2-4; TRBD2 agrees at 7 bases. Unmatched junction bases numbered 5, after V lost 3 bases and J lost 0 bases. The CDR3 sequence is 16 residues long. CDR3 amino acids: CASSLWGLLAKNIQYF. The CDR3 DNA reads as TGTGCCAGCAGTTTGTGGGGACTATTAGCCAAAAACATTCAGTACTTC.

This clonotype has a count of ten or more. This chain joins TRBV19 and TRBJ1-1, with TRBD1 identical over 8 bases. CDR1 is LNHDA, CDR2 SQIVND, per germline (reference sequence). The V gene end was trimmed by 11 bases and the J gene end by 0 bases; junction bases not matched to a gene: 5. The length of the CDR3 is 13 residues. CDR3 nucleotides: TGTGCCTCCGGGACAGGAATGAACACTGAAGCTTTCTTT. Translating gives CASGTGMNTEAFF. Full variable domain (remainder filled in from reference TRBV19 and TRBJ1-1): DGGITQSPKYLFRKEGQNVTLSCEQNLNHDAMYWYRQDPGQGLRLIYYSQIVNDFQKGDIAEGYSVSREKKESFPLTVTSAQKNPTAFYLCASGTGMNTEAFFGQGTRLTVV.

The CDR3 loop is CASTPHGGDTQYF. CDR3 nucleotide sequence: TGTGCCAGCACCCCTCACGGGGGAGATACGCAGTATTTT. The chain carries TRBV7-9 and TRBJ2-3; maybe TRBD2 (6 bases). The CDR3 spans 13 residues. Per germline, CDR1 SEHNR and CDR2 FQNEAQ (reference sequence). Trimming removed 7 bases at V and 5 bases at J, with 13 bases between.

The sample holds a few counts of this clonotype. The chain employs TRBV7-8 and TRBJ1-4, with D perhaps TRBD1 (5 bases). The V end lost 5 bases, the J end lost 4 bases, and 14 bases lay between the germline ends. The CDR3 extends over 15 amino acids. CDR1 SGHVS and CDR2 FQNEAQ come from the germline V gene. CDR3 sequence: CASSRGRENNEKLFF. The CDR3 bases are TGTGCCAGCAGCAGGGGACGGGAAAATAATGAAAAACTGTTTTTT.

The gene calls are TRBV3-1 and TRBJ2-3, with D possibly matching TRBD2 (5 bases). CDR1 and CDR2 from the germline V gene are LGHDT and YNNKEL (reference sequence). Trimming left V 2 bases short and J 0 bases short, with 21 bases between. The CDR3 has 19 amino acids. The CDR3 is CASSQFPLLGNTSTDTQYF. The DNA of the CDR3 is TGTGCCAGCAGCCAATTCCCCCTACTAGGGAATACTAGCACAGATACGCAGTATTTT.

This clonotype came up a few times. The chain uses TRBV6-5 and TRBJ2-1; D is ambiguous. The CDR3 extends over 13 amino acids. Germline-derived CDR1 and CDR2 are MNHEY and SVGAGI. Trimming removed 0 bases at V and 7 bases at J, with 7 bases between. DNA of the CDR3: TGTGCCAGCAGTTACTCGAATAGGAATGAGCAGTTCTTC. Encoded protein: CASSYSNRNEQFF.

This clonotype was seen more than once but under ten times. J is TRBJ2-2 and V is TRBV5-1; maybe TRBD1 (6 bases). This CDR3 region has 15 residues. Trimming took off 5 bases at V and 0 bases at J, with 11 bases between the two ends. CDR1 and CDR2 (germline): SGHRS, YFSETQ. The CDR3 loop is CASRPGTPNTGELFF. CDR3 nucleotides: TGCGCCAGCAGACCTGGGACACCGAACACCGGGGAGCTGTTTTTT.

This chain connects TRBV7-8 to TRBJ2-7; 9 positions agree with TRBD1. The CDR3 loop spans 15 amino acids. V was clipped by 4 bases and J by 4 bases; unmatched bases: 8. CDR1 is SGHVS and CDR2 is FQNEAQ in the germline V gene. The CDR3 sequence: CASSSSDRGGYEQYV. For the CDR3, the DNA is TGTGCCAGCAGCTCATCGGACAGGGGTGGGTACGAGCAGTACGTC.

The sample holds many counts of this clonotype. The rearrangement joins TRBV15 to TRBJ2-1; possible D gene TRBD1, 5 bases. The CDR3 contains 14 residues. Germline V gene lookup returns CDR1 LNHNV and CDR2 YYDKDF (reference sequence). Deletions cut 2 bases from V and 8 bases from J, with 13 bases between. The CDR3 here is CATSRPDRSDEQFF. Here the CDR3 DNA reads TGTGCCACCAGCAGACCAGACAGAAGCGATGAGCAGTTCTTC.

This chain uses TRBV7-6 with TRBJ2-1; unclear D gene. Germline assignment: CDR1 SGHVS and CDR2 FNYEAQ. Between the trimmed V and J ends, which lost 2 bases and 10 bases, there was a span of 12 bases. The length of the CDR3 is 13 residues. The CDR3 DNA reads as TGTGCCAGCAGCTTATACGCCACCACGGAGCAGTTCTTC. It codes for CASSLYATTEQFF.

The rearrangement uses TRBV6-5 and TRBJ1-2; D perhaps matches TRBD1 (5 bases). Trimming pared 2 bases from V and 5 bases from J, leaving 15 bases between. The germline gives CDR1 MNHEY, CDR2 SVGAGI. The CDR3 contains 15 residues. CDR3 sequence: CASSYRVQGWYGYTF. The CDR3 DNA follows: TGTGCCAGCAGTTACAGGGTCCAGGGTTGGTATGGCTACACCTTC.

The sample holds a few counts of this clonotype. The chain couples TRBV5-1 to TRBJ1-1; no clear D. The ends were cut back, 4 bases at V and 3 bases at J, with 7 bases in the middle. This CDR3 is built from 12 residues. Germline CDR1 is SGHRS and CDR2 is YFSETQ. The CDR3 nucleotides read TGCGCCAGCAGCGGGTCATACACTGAAGCTTTCTTT. Its protein is CASSGSYTEAFF.

In its sample, this clonotype was seen many times. V usage is TRBV28 and J usage is TRBJ2-1; a weak D match, TRBD2 (7 bases). V was shortened by 4 bases and J by 8 bases, with 27 bases between the two germline ends. Germline CDR1 reads MDHEN; CDR2 reads SYDVKM. This CDR3 is 18 amino acids long. CDR3 sequence (DNA): TGTGCCAGCAGTTCGTGGTTGGGACGGGGGGCCGAAGGGGATGAGCAGTTCTTC. Protein product: CASSSWLGRGAEGDEQFF. Full variable domain (outside the CDR3, taken from reference TRBV28 and TRBJ2-1): DVKVTQSSRYLVKRTGEKVFLECVQDMDHENMFWYRQDPGLGLRLIYFSYDVKMKEKGDIPEGYSVSREKKERFSLILESASTNQTSMYLCASSSWLGRGAEGDEQFFGPGTRLTVL.

This chain joins TRBV7-9 and TRBJ1-2; unclear D gene. Trimming shortened V by 2 bases and J by 1 base, and 8 bases separated the two germline ends. Germline CDR1 reads SEHNR; CDR2 reads FQNEAQ (reference sequence). This CDR3 is 14 amino acids long. The CDR3 bases are TGTGCCAGCAGCTTAATTGATGTTAACTATGGCTACACCTTC. Its protein is CASSLIDVNYGYTF.

This clonotype was picked up a small number of times. The CDR3 DNA reads TGCAGCGCCACGGGCGGGGGGGTATCCTACAATGAGCAGTTCTTC. Amino acids: CSATGGGVSYNEQFF. The J gene is TRBJ2-1, the V gene TRBV29-1, with 9 positions matching TRBD2. This CDR3 spans 15 amino acids. Unmatched junction bases numbered 8, after V lost 7 bases and J lost 1 base. The germline V gene has CDR1 SQVTM and CDR2 ANQGSEA.

This clonotype was counted a few times. V and J are TRBV10-3 and TRBJ2-7; D gene ambiguous. There are 11 residues in the CDR3. Trimming stripped 10 bases from V and 4 bases from J, with 11 bases between. Germline lookup yields CDR1 ENHRY and CDR2 SYGVKD. CDR3 region: CATRLEYEQYF. The CDR3 DNA reads as TGTGCCACCCGGTTGGAATACGAGCAGTACTTC.

The chain joins TRBV5-1 to TRBJ2-1; D is undetermined. Trimming left V 0 bases short and J 7 bases short, with 11 bases between. The CDR3 is made up of 14 amino acids. The germline gives CDR1 SGHRS, CDR2 YFSETQ. In nucleotides, the CDR3 is TGCGCCAGCAGCTTGGATGGTATATTAAATGAGCAGTTCTTC. As protein: CASSLDGILNEQFF.

This clonotype appeared once. The J gene is TRBJ2-3, the V gene TRBV20-1; D gene uncertain. CDR1 DFQATT and CDR2 SNEGSKA come from the germline V gene (reference sequence). V lost 7 bases and J 0 bases, leaving 11 bases between the germline ends. The CDR3 length is 13 residues. The CDR3 sequence is CSVGWPSTDTQYF. In nucleotides, the CDR3 is TGCAGTGTAGGCTGGCCTAGCACAGATACGCAGTATTTT.

This clonotype has a handful of counts. The chain carries TRBV29-1 and TRBJ2-3; the match to TRBD2 covers 9 bases. Germline V gene lookup returns CDR1 SQVTM and CDR2 ANQGSEA. The junction had 5 bases not matched to a gene; V was cut back by 5 bases and J by 14 bases. CDR3 size: 10 residues. In nucleotides, the CDR3 is TGCAGCGTTATTAGCGGGGGAAGGTATTTT. Translation gives CSVISGGRYF.

The rearrangement uses TRBV7-9 and TRBJ2-7; 12 bases match TRBD2. The germline gives CDR1 SEHNR, CDR2 FQNEAQ (reference sequence). The CDR3 spans 15 residues. The V gene end was trimmed by 6 bases and the J gene end by 3 bases; junction bases not matched to a gene: 6. This chain's CDR3 is CASSLTSGRFYEQYF. CDR3 nucleotides: TGTGCCAGCAGTTTAACTAGCGGGAGGTTCTACGAGCAGTACTTC.

This clonotype was counted between two and nine times. The chain links TRBV12-3 or TRBV12-4 to TRBJ2-5; D call uncertain. Trimming removed 3 bases at V and 2 bases at J, with 7 bases between. The CDR3 runs 13 residues. The CDR3 DNA reads as TGTGCCAGCAGTTTCGTCGATCAAGAGACCCAGTACTTC. Amino acids: CASSFVDQETQYF.